The rows below give T cell receptor beta chains drawn from one sample of a study of T cell changes during pregnancy in multiple sclerosis. Only in-frame clones appear in the TCRdb table, and some are missing; sequencing was by immunoSEQ multiplex PCR. The sample comprises 50,000 or so clones, 94% of which are singletons, and about 0.5% rests with the top ten. Sample: CD4+ T cells from peripheral blood mononuclear cells, taken in the second trimester of pregnancy. Source of these receptors: a female donor with multiple sclerosis, enrolled in a pregnancy study. Each CDR3 is given with its conserved first and last residue. Each record gives: J gene, D gene, clone size, V gene, CDR3 DNA, CDR3 protein. A D gene is named only where the DNA matches it firmly. Clone size is stated in some rows and not others, as once, few, many or a class when expanded.

J gene: TRBJ2-4; D gene: -; clone size: -; V gene: TRBV7-2; CDR3 DNA: TGTGCCAGCAGCGCGGGGACTTATAAAAACATTCAGTACTTC; CDR3 protein: CASSAGTYKNIQYF
J gene: TRBJ2-3; D gene: -; clone size: -; V gene: TRBV7-5; CDR3 DNA: TGTGCCAGAAGCTCCCGACTAGCGGGGATTTCCGTGGATACGCAGTATTTT; CDR3 protein: CARSSRLAGISVDTQYF
J gene: TRBJ1-2; D gene: TRBD1; clone size: -; V gene: TRBV4-3; CDR3 DNA: TGCGCCAGCAGCCAAGACAGGACAGGCTATGGCTACACCTTC; CDR3 protein: CASSQDRTGYGYTF
J gene: TRBJ2-2; D gene: TRBD1; clone size: -; V gene: TRBV5-4; CDR3 DNA: TGTGCCAGCAGCCGGAAAGGACAGGCGGACGGGGAGCTGTTTTTT; CDR3 protein: CASSRKGQADGELFF
J gene: TRBJ1-2; D gene: -; clone size: -; V gene: TRBV18; CDR3 DNA: TGTGCCAGCTCACCAGGACAGCCCTATGGCTACACCTTC; CDR3 protein: CASSPGQPYGYTF
J gene: TRBJ1-3; D gene: -; clone size: -; V gene: TRBV7-2; CDR3 DNA: TGTGCCAGCAGCTTAGCACAGAACTCTGGAAACACCATATATTTT; CDR3 protein: CASSLAQNSGNTIYF
J gene: TRBJ1-1; D gene: TRBD1; clone size: once; V gene: TRBV7-8; CDR3 DNA: TGTGCCAGCAGCTTCGGACAGGGGCGTTCTGAAGCTTTCTTT; CDR3 protein: CASSFGQGRSEAFF
J gene: TRBJ1-4; D gene: -; clone size: -; V gene: TRBV4-3; CDR3 DNA: TGCGCCAGCAGCCAAGGGGTCGGGGTCGGAACTAATGAAAAACTGTTTTTT; CDR3 protein: CASSQGVGVGTNEKLFF
J gene: TRBJ1-3; D gene: -; clone size: -; V gene: TRBV4-2; CDR3 DNA: TGTGCCAGCAGCCCCGAGGACAGTCACACGGGGGGAAACACCATATATTTT; CDR3 protein: CASSPEDSHTGGNTIYF
J gene: TRBJ2-3; D gene: -; clone size: -; V gene: TRBV5-6; CDR3 DNA: TGTGCCAGCAGCTTCCCGAGGGGGGGGCGAGGGAGCACAGATACGCAGTATTTT; CDR3 protein: CASSFPRGGRGSTDTQYF
J gene: TRBJ1-6; D gene: -; clone size: -; V gene: TRBV12-5; CDR3 DNA: TGTGCTAGTGGTTTGGTACCCTCAGGGGCCGCGGGAGGTAATTCACCCCTCCACTTT; CDR3 protein: CASGLVPSGAAGGNSPLHF
J gene: TRBJ1-1; D gene: -; clone size: once; V gene: TRBV6-5; CDR3 DNA: TGTGCCAGCAGTGGGACATATGAAGCTTTCTTT; CDR3 protein: CASSGTYEAFF
J gene: TRBJ2-3; D gene: TRBD1; clone size: -; V gene: TRBV5-8; CDR3 DNA: TGTGCCAGCAGCTTGGGACAGGGGGTAGATACGCAGTATTTT; CDR3 protein: CASSLGQGVDTQYF
J gene: TRBJ1-5; D gene: TRBD1; clone size: -; V gene: TRBV2; CDR3 DNA: TGTGCCAGCAGGCGAGGGACAGGGTATAGCAATCAGCCCCAGCATTTT; CDR3 protein: CASRRGTGYSNQPQHF
J gene: TRBJ2-1; D gene: -; clone size: once; V gene: TRBV4-2; CDR3 DNA: TGTGCCAGCAGCCAAGGGAGTCCGGGGTACAATGAGCAGTTCTTC; CDR3 protein: CASSQGSPGYNEQFF
J gene: TRBJ2-7; D gene: -; clone size: -; V gene: TRBV11-2; CDR3 DNA: TGTGCCAGCAGCTTCCCGTCCTACGAGCAGTACTTC; CDR3 protein: CASSFPSYEQYF
J gene: TRBJ2-7; D gene: TRBD1; clone size: -; V gene: TRBV18; CDR3 DNA: TGTGCCAGCTCACCCCGCGAGGGACAGGGTATCTACGAGCAGTACTTC; CDR3 protein: CASSPREGQGIYEQYF
J gene: TRBJ2-1; D gene: TRBD2; clone size: -; V gene: TRBV9; CDR3 DNA: TGTGCCAGCAGCGCAAGGACTAGCGGGGGGGGCGATGAGCAGTTCTTC; CDR3 protein: CASSARTSGGGDEQFF
J gene: TRBJ2-1; D gene: TRBD1; clone size: -; V gene: TRBV7-2; CDR3 DNA: TGTGCCAGCAGCAGAAGGGGACAGGGGGCGGTTTGGGGGGTTGATGAGCAGTTCTTC; CDR3 protein: CASSRRGQGAVWGVDEQFF
J gene: TRBJ1-6; D gene: -; clone size: -; V gene: TRBV7-6; CDR3 DNA: TGTGCCAGCAGCTTAGGGGGGGAGGGTTCACCCCTCCACTTT; CDR3 protein: CASSLGGEGSPLHF
J gene: TRBJ2-5; D gene: TRBD2; clone size: -; V gene: TRBV5-4; CDR3 DNA: TGTGCCAGCAGCTTTATGCTAGCGGGGGCCGGCCAAGAGACCCAGTACTTC; CDR3 protein: CASSFMLAGAGQETQYF
J gene: TRBJ2-3; D gene: -; clone size: -; V gene: TRBV15; CDR3 DNA: TGTGCCACCCGCCGGGGGAGCACAGATACGCAGTATTTT; CDR3 protein: CATRRGSTDTQYF
J gene: TRBJ2-5; D gene: -; clone size: -; V gene: TRBV13; CDR3 DNA: TGTGCCAGCAGCCCCCGGGGGTTCGAAGAGACCCAGTACTTC; CDR3 protein: CASSPRGFEETQYF
J gene: TRBJ2-6; D gene: -; clone size: -; V gene: TRBV9; CDR3 DNA: TGTGCCAGCAGTCTCTCCGGTGGGGCCAACGTCCTGACTTTC; CDR3 protein: CASSLSGGANVLTF
J gene: TRBJ2-2; D gene: -; clone size: -; V gene: TRBV4-3; CDR3 DNA: TGCGCCAGCAGCCAAGTCTTCGGGGAGACCCACACCGGGGAGCTGTTTTTT; CDR3 protein: CASSQVFGETHTGELFF
J gene: TRBJ1-6; D gene: -; clone size: -; V gene: TRBV6-1; CDR3 DNA: TGTGCCAGCATCGAGCGGTCAGGCTATAATTCACCCCTCCACTTT; CDR3 protein: CASIERSGYNSPLHF
J gene: TRBJ1-6; D gene: -; clone size: -; V gene: TRBV19; CDR3 DNA: TGTGCCAGTAGTATAACGGCAGGGCACAATTCACCCCTCCACTTT; CDR3 protein: CASSITAGHNSPLHF
J gene: TRBJ2-6; D gene: -; clone size: -; V gene: TRBV5-1; CDR3 DNA: TGCGCCAGCAGCCCCAGGGTGGGATCTGGGGCCAACGTCCTGACTTTC; CDR3 protein: CASSPRVGSGANVLTF
J gene: TRBJ1-2; D gene: -; clone size: -; V gene: TRBV6-6; CDR3 DNA: TGTGCCAGCAGTTACCTCGGCGGTGGCTACACCTTC; CDR3 protein: CASSYLGGGYTF
J gene: TRBJ1-1; D gene: TRBD1; clone size: -; V gene: TRBV5-1; CDR3 DNA: TGCGCCAGCAGCTCGCAGGGCGGGACAGCCCTAGAAGCTTTCTTT; CDR3 protein: CASSSQGGTALEAFF
J gene: TRBJ2-5; D gene: TRBD2; clone size: once; V gene: TRBV27; CDR3 DNA: TGTGCCAGCAGTATTGTGACTAGCGGCGTCGCGACCCAGTACTTC; CDR3 protein: CASSIVTSGVATQYF
J gene: TRBJ2-6; D gene: TRBD1; clone size: -; V gene: TRBV5-8; CDR3 DNA: TGTGCCAGCAGCCTAGGGACAGGGAACTCTGGGGCCAACGTCCTGACTTTC; CDR3 protein: CASSLGTGNSGANVLTF
J gene: TRBJ2-7; D gene: TRBD1; clone size: -; V gene: TRBV5-1; CDR3 DNA: TGCGCCAGCAGCGCCCGGGACAGGGGGTATAAGGGCTCCTACGAGCAGTACTTC; CDR3 protein: CASSARDRGYKGSYEQYF
J gene: TRBJ2-3; D gene: -; clone size: -; V gene: TRBV7-8; CDR3 DNA: TGTGCCAGCAGCCCGAGGACTGCCCAGAAATCGGATACGCAGTATTTT; CDR3 protein: CASSPRTAQKSDTQYF
J gene: TRBJ1-1; D gene: TRBD1; clone size: -; V gene: TRBV7-2; CDR3 DNA: TGTGCCAGCAGCTCGACAGGGATCGCTGAAGCTTTCTTT; CDR3 protein: CASSSTGIAEAFF
J gene: TRBJ1-5; D gene: -; clone size: -; V gene: TRBV6-5; CDR3 DNA: TGTGCCAGCAGTCGAGAGAGCAATCAGCCCCAGCATTTT; CDR3 protein: CASSRESNQPQHF
J gene: TRBJ1-5; D gene: TRBD1; clone size: -; V gene: TRBV6-6; CDR3 DNA: TGTGCCAGCAGTCCGAGCGACAGGGGGCGAAATCAGCCCCAGCATTTT; CDR3 protein: CASSPSDRGRNQPQHF
J gene: TRBJ2-7; D gene: TRBD1; clone size: -; V gene: TRBV18; CDR3 DNA: TGTGCCAGCCCGGGGACAGTTTATCGGGCCTACGAGCAGTACTTC; CDR3 protein: CASPGTVYRAYEQYF
J gene: TRBJ1-1; D gene: -; clone size: -; V gene: TRBV11-2; CDR3 DNA: TGTGCCAGCAGTCCGGGTGTCACTGAAGCTTTCTTT; CDR3 protein: CASSPGVTEAFF
J gene: TRBJ1-1; D gene: TRBD1; clone size: -; V gene: TRBV7-3; CDR3 DNA: TGTGCCAGCCGAGTTGGACAGGGGGCTGAAGCTTTCTTT; CDR3 protein: CASRVGQGAEAFF
J gene: TRBJ2-7; D gene: -; clone size: -; V gene: TRBV10-3; CDR3 DNA: TGTGCCATCAGCCTTGGGGGCGGCTACGAGCAGTACTTC; CDR3 protein: CAISLGGGYEQYF
J gene: TRBJ2-2; D gene: -; clone size: -; V gene: TRBV7-2; CDR3 DNA: TGTGCCAGCACCTCCCCAGGGATTAGAAGCGGGGAGCTGTTTTTT; CDR3 protein: CASTSPGIRSGELFF
J gene: TRBJ1-4; D gene: TRBD1; clone size: -; V gene: TRBV9; CDR3 DNA: TGTGCCAGCAGCGCGACAGGGGGGTTTGAAAAACTGTTTTTT; CDR3 protein: CASSATGGFEKLFF
J gene: TRBJ1-1; D gene: -; clone size: -; V gene: TRBV7-2; CDR3 DNA: TGTGCCAGCAGAGCCGGGAGGGCGAACACTGAAGCTTTCTTT; CDR3 protein: CASRAGRANTEAFF
J gene: TRBJ1-2; D gene: -; clone size: -; V gene: TRBV19; CDR3 DNA: TGTGCCAGTAGTATAGGTTCAGCGAAGATATGGGGCTACACCTTC; CDR3 protein: CASSIGSAKIWGYTF
J gene: TRBJ1-4; D gene: -; clone size: -; V gene: TRBV2; CDR3 DNA: TGTGCCAGCAATACTGACAGGACAACTAATGAAAAACTGTTTTTT; CDR3 protein: CASNTDRTTNEKLFF
J gene: TRBJ1-2; D gene: -; clone size: -; V gene: TRBV19; CDR3 DNA: TGTGCCAGTAAATTCGGGGAAAATGGCTACACCTTC; CDR3 protein: CASKFGENGYTF
J gene: TRBJ2-5; D gene: TRBD1; clone size: -; V gene: TRBV5-4; CDR3 DNA: TGTGCCAGCAGAGACAGGGGTGGGGAGACCCAGTACTTC; CDR3 protein: CASRDRGGETQYF
J gene: TRBJ2-7; D gene: TRBD2; clone size: -; V gene: TRBV19; CDR3 DNA: TGTGCCAGTAGTATTAGCGGGGTTAACCCCTACGAGCAGTACTTC; CDR3 protein: CASSISGVNPYEQYF
J gene: TRBJ1-2; D gene: TRBD1; clone size: once; V gene: TRBV14; CDR3 DNA: TGTGCCAGCAGCCCGGACAGGAACTATGGCTACACCTTC; CDR3 protein: CASSPDRNYGYTF
J gene: TRBJ1-5; D gene: TRBD1; clone size: -; V gene: TRBV6-6; CDR3 DNA: TGTGCCAGCGGGGACAGGCGAGATCAGCCCCAGCATTTT; CDR3 protein: CASGDRRDQPQHF
J gene: TRBJ1-1; D gene: TRBD1; clone size: -; V gene: TRBV5-5; CDR3 DNA: TGTGCCAGCAGGTTCGCCCCGGGACAGGGCTGGGGGGAGGCTTTCTTT; CDR3 protein: CASRFAPGQGWGEAFF